This is a list of T cell receptor beta chains from one sample in a study of T-cell memory formation after mild COVID-19. Each CDR3 protein gets one entry after TCRdb re-called the 5' RACE reads with MiXCR. The sample yields about 270,000 distinct CDR3 sequences, around 15% seen once. Sequenced material: PBMCs or a T cell subset sorted from them (not recorded which). These receptors originate from a man between 18 and 35 years old who had mild COVID-19 (a few samples of this study predate the infection). Cell type and time point are not known. The CDR3 runs from the conserved cysteine through the conserved F or W. The D gene is left open where the match is weak. Only part of the rows carry a size: once, few, many, or a class if the clone is expanded.

V gene	clone size	D gene	J gene	CDR3 DNA	CDR3 protein
TRBV7-2	NA	NA	TRBJ1-2	TGTGCCAGCAGCTACCGGGGGGGGCCGGCATATGGCTACACCTTC	CASSYRGGPAYGYTF
TRBV3-1	few	NA	TRBJ1-2	TGTGCCAGCAGCCCAGGTAGGGGCGCGAGTGGCTACACCTTC	CASSPGRGASGYTF
TRBV20-1	NA	TRBD2	TRBJ2-3	TGCAGTGCTAGAGATAGCGGGGGCACAGATACGCAGTATTTT	CSARDSGGTDTQYF
TRBV12-3/TRBV12-4	few	TRBD1	TRBJ1-2	TGTGCCAGCAGTACGACAGGGGCGGGTGGCTACACCTTC	CASSTTGAGGYTF
TRBV5-1	NA	TRBD1	TRBJ2-7	TGCGCCAGCAGCTTGGGAGGGACAGGGAGACACTACGAGCAGTACTTC	CASSLGGTGRHYEQYF
TRBV2	NA	NA	TRBJ2-7	TGTGCCAGCAGTGACGACGGCTACGAGCAGTACTTC	CASSDDGYEQYF
TRBV7-2	many	NA	TRBJ2-5	TGTGCCAGCAGCTTAGGTGGGACCCAAGAGACCCAGTACTTC	CASSLGGTQETQYF
TRBV10-3	few	TRBD2	TRBJ2-1	TGTGCCATCAGTGCAACTGGACTAGTCGGGTCCGAGCAGTTCTTC	CAISATGLVGSEQFF
TRBV11-2	NA	TRBD1	TRBJ1-3	TGTGCCAGCAGCAGGGGGACAGGGCAAGGAAACATCATATATTTT	CASSRGTGQGNIIYF
TRBV5-1	many	NA	TRBJ2-3	TGTGCCAGCAGCTTTCTCGCAGATACGCAGTATTTT	CASSFLADTQYF